This T cell receptor beta chain is from a study of siplizumab effects on memory and regulatory T cells. Overall study findings and caveats: Treatment with siplizumab left mappable alloreactive CD4+ clones averaging roughly 66% Treg-derived, compared with about 27% in controls. Poor capture below about 10^-5 frequency left most alloreactive clones unmapped to unstimulated subsets.

V was cut by 3 bases and J by 5 bases, with 22 bases left in between. This CDR3 is 17 amino acids long. CDR1 is WNHNN and CDR2 is SYGVQD in the germline V gene (reference sequence). The table lists this clone with a count of one. Its antigen is as yet unknown. Using immunoSEQ multiplex PCR, the repertoire was profiled, and TCRdb retains in-frame clones only, with some absent. The sample has about 7,400 clones, roughly 65% seen once; the top ten hold over 45%. This chain uses TRBV10-1 with TRBJ2-5; D uncertain. This sequence originates from a human donor in good health. The specimen sequenced was effector memory CD8+ T cells sorted from blood. The subset: unstimulated CD8+ effector memory T cells. CDR3 sequence (DNA): TGCGCCAGCAGTGACCATGGATGGATCACCGTCGACGAGACCCAGTACTTC. It yields the protein CASSDHGWITVDETQYF.